The next 3 T cell receptor beta chains were all read from a single sample in a study of low-dose radiotherapy and immunotherapy resistance in tumors. As for time point: after trial treatment. This sample's treatment: LDRT plus nivolumab, ipilimumab, low-dose cyclophosphamide and aspirin (RACIN trial). For amplifying TCRs, the PCR ran for around 20 cycles with Phusion, which was used together with a constant-region primer and the adapter on the V primers. MiXCR was run by TCRdb on the reads, yielding one entry per CDR3 protein. The sample has roughly 52,000 distinct CDR3 sequences; around a third are singletons. The sample here was PBMCs, taken after low-dose radiotherapy plus immunotherapy. The receptors were gathered from a male donor with rectosigmoid adenocarcinoma.

V gene TRBV20-1 combines with J gene TRBJ1-3; 9 nucleotides line up with TRBD1. CDR1 is DFQATT, CDR2 SNEGSKA, per germline (reference sequence). CDR3 length: 13 amino acids. V lost 6 bases to trimming and J lost 8 bases; unmatched junction nucleotides: 8. CDR3 DNA sequence: TGCAGTGCCTTGGGACAGGGAGGGGACACCATATATTTT. It translates to CSALGQGGDTIYF.

This clonotype was observed once. A far larger clone is off by one base, so a read error is likely. V is TRBV6-1 and J is TRBJ1-5; maybe TRBD1 (6 bases). V was pared by 5 bases and J by 1 base, with 15 bases between. The CDR3 extends over 16 amino acids. CDR1 is MNHNS and CDR2 is SASEGT in the germline V gene. Written as DNA, the CDR3 is TGTGCCAGCAGTAGATCCTGGACAGCGAGCAATCAGCCCCAGCATTTT. This encodes CASSRSWTASNQPQHF.

This clonotype showed up many times. The chain is built from TRBV23-1 and TRBJ2-3; 10 bases map to TRBD1. TRBV23-1 is an ORF; its function is uncertain. Germline trimming cut 0 bases from V and 3 bases from J; bases unmatched to any gene: 6. The CDR3 has 17 residues. The CDR3 DNA is TGCGCCAGCAGTCAATCCCGACAGGGGGCTTGGACAGATACGCAGTATTTT. Encoded protein: CASSQSRQGAWTDTQYF.